The present T cell receptor (beta chain) was sequenced within a study of T cell clonality in common variable immunodeficiency. Whole-study results and caveats: What drives increased CVID clonality needs T cell subpopulation sequencing. TCRbeta clonality was increased in CVID versus healthy controls. Common variable immunodeficiency TCR beta sequences reportedly had fewer deletions and N-nucleotide insertions.

Patients and controls were mostly of Caucasian heritage. From germline, CDR1 is SGHVS and CDR2 FQNEAQ. V trimming: 3 bases; J trimming: 6 bases; junction bases outside the gene matches: 7. The CDR3 sequence is 15 residues long. Sequencing used immunoSEQ multiplex PCR; TCRdb keeps in-frame clones, though not all of them. Singletons are absent from the sample, which has around 29,000 clones. This clone occurred many times. Antigen specificity is unknown. The read terminates 3 residues ahead of where the CDR3 ends, so the germline J gene completes it. The J gene is TRBJ2-7, the V gene TRBV7-8; 11 bases match TRBD2. The source is a person between 18 and 75 years old in good health. The material sequenced was peripheral blood mononuclear cells. The CDR3 bases that were read are TGTGCCAGCAGCTTGGGTCTAGCGGGAGGATCCGAG. Protein product: CASSLGLAGGSE. In full, the CDR3 is CASSLGLAGGSEQYF. Supplemented by reference TRBV7-8 and TRBJ2-7, the full variable domain reads GAGVSQSPRYKVAKRGQDVALRCDPISGHVSLFWYQQALGQGPEFLTYFQNEAQLDKSGLPSDRFFAERPEGSVSTLKIQRTQQEDSAVYLCASSLGLAGGSEQYFGPGTRLTVT.